Listed below are T cell receptor beta chains from one sample, sequenced in a study of blood T cell repertoires in COVID-19. Assay used: immunoSEQ multiplex PCR; TCRdb lists only in-frame clones, some missing. This table has around 120,000 clones, approximately 84% appearing once. Source material: peripheral blood. The receptor source for this set is a man between 65 and 85 years old with acute or convalescent COVID-19. Each CDR3 is given with its conserved first and last residue. D genes are given only for firm matches. Clone size, where shown, is once, few, many, or a class for clones that have expanded.

J gene	clone size	D gene	V gene	CDR3 protein	CDR3 DNA
TRBJ2-3	.	.	TRBV5-1	CASRVGGGTDTQYF	TGCGCCAGCAGGGTTGGAGGGGGCACAGATACGCAGTATTTT
TRBJ1-1	few	.	TRBV11-2	CASSLELGAGENEAFF	TGTGCCAGCAGCTTAGAATTGGGGGCGGGTGAAAATGAAGCTTTCTTT
TRBJ1-1	.	.	TRBV30	CAWSRGMNTEAFF	TGTGCCTGGTCCAGGGGAATGAACACTGAAGCTTTCTTT
TRBJ1-5	.	TRBD1	TRBV2	CASSAGQGDQPQHF	TGTGCCAGCAGTGCAGGACAGGGGGATCAGCCCCAGCATTTT
TRBJ1-1	.	TRBD1	TRBV6-1	CASSELDRGNTEAFF	TGTGCCAGCAGTGAGTTAGACAGGGGGAACACTGAAGCTTTCTTT
TRBJ2-5	once	.	TRBV11-2	CASSLGVKETQYF	TGTGCCAGCAGCTTAGGAGTGAAAGAGACCCAGTACTTC
TRBJ1-6	.	TRBD1	TRBV4-1	CASSQDQAGGFDYNSPLHF	TGCGCCAGCAGCCAAGATCAGGCAGGGGGCTTTGATTATAATTCACCCCTCCACTTT
TRBJ1-2	once	.	TRBV11-2	CASSPGTRINYGYTF	TGTGCCAGCAGCCCCGGGACACGGATTAACTATGGCTACACCTTC
TRBJ2-1	.	TRBD2	TRBV4-1	CASSQDPSGGAGEQFF	TGCGCCAGCAGCCAAGATCCTAGCGGGGGGGCGGGTGAGCAGTTCTTC
TRBJ1-6	.	TRBD1	TRBV6-5	CASSLFRTGNSPLHF	TGTGCCAGCAGTCTCTTTCGGACAGGGAATTCACCCCTCCACTTT
TRBJ2-2	once	.	TRBV9	CASSVGTGTSNTGELFF	TGTGCCAGCAGCGTAGGTACAGGGACCTCGAACACCGGGGAGCTGTTTTTT